This T cell receptor beta chain was sequenced for a study of shared clonotypes between healthy human individuals. Libraries were prepared by immunoSEQ multiplex PCR; TCRdb keeps only in-frame clonotypes and omits some of them. The sample includes 1,500,000 or so clones, 98% of them seen just once. For this clone: This specimen includes other DNA sequences encoding the same CDR3.

CDR1 is WSHSY and CDR2 is SAAADI in the germline V gene. V was trimmed by 0 bases and J by 0 bases, leaving 9 bases between them. The CDR3 loop spans 16 amino acids. This chain connects TRBV10-2 to TRBJ1-5; D is ambiguous. The receptor was derived from a young man in good health. The sample comprised naive CD4+ T cells sorted from blood. Subset described: CD45RA+ positively selected. Here the CDR3 reads CASSESPGNSNQPQHF. The CDR3 DNA reads as TGCGCCAGCAGTGAGTCCCCCGGGAATAGCAATCAGCCCCAGCATTTT.